This T cell receptor beta chain appears in the sequencing data of a study of control samples from healthy donors and cancer patients. V dropped 4 bases and J dropped 2 bases, with 8 bases sitting between them. Per the germline V gene, CDR1 is MNHNY and CDR2 is SVGAGI (reference sequence). The CDR3 runs to 13 residues. The method was immunoSEQ multiplex PCR; TCRdb's version includes in-frame clones alone and lacks a portion of them. The sample yields 200,000 or so clones, 90% to 95% seen once. The chain uses TRBV6-6 and TRBJ2-5; D is uncertain. The sequenced material came from blood. The sequence was collected from a man between 50 and 59 years old in good health. The CDR3 DNA reads TGTGCCAGCAGTTCCCTCGGGCAAGAGACCCAGTACTTC. This sequence encodes CASSSLGQETQYF.